This T cell receptor beta chain stems from a study of blood T cell repertoires in COVID-19. The wider study: Some COVID-19 samples were acute and others convalescent; all came from the United States, Italy and Spain.

This clone was picked up a small number of times. In the original processing: Amplified reference gene primers provided the basis for estimating nucleated cell counts. Sequencing was performed with immunoSEQ multiplex PCR; in TCRdb, only in-frame clones are kept and a portion is missing. For V, J and clone size, that table is used; D and trimming come from the DNA. The data contain about 190,000 clones, about nine tenths of them seen just once; the ten biggest clones take up about 7%. With 2 bases removed from V and 10 bases from J, the gap between germline ends came to 15 bases. The CDR3 has 14 residues. Germline V gene data show CDR1 as GTSNPN and CDR2 as SVGIG (reference sequence).

The chain combines TRBV30 with TRBJ1-6; D is unresolved. Specimen: peripheral blood. This TCR came from a man aged 35 to 55 with acute or convalescent COVID-19. CDR3 loop: CAWSIGRDRSPLHF. The CDR3 DNA reads as TGTGCCTGGAGTATCGGGAGGGATCGCTCACCCCTCCACTTT.